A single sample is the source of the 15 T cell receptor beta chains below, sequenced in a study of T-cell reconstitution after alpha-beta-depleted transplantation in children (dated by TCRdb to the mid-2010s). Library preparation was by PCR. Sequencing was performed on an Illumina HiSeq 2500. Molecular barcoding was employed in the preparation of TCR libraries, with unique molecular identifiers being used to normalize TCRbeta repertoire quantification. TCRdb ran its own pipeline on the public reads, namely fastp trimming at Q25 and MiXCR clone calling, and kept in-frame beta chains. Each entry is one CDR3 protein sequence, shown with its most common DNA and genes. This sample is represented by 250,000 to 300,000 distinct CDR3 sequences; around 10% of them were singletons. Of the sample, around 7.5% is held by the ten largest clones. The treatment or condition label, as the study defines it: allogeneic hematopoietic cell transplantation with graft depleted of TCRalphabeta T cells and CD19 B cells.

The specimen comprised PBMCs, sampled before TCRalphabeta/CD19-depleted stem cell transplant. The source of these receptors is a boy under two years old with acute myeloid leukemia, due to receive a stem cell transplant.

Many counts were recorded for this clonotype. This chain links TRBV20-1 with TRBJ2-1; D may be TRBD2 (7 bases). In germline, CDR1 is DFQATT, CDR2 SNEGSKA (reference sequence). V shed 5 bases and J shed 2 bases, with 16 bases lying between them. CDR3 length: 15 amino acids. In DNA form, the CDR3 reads TGCAGTGCTCCCCGCCCGGGGGGCCCCTACAATGAGCAGTTCTTC. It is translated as CSAPRPGGPYNEQFF.

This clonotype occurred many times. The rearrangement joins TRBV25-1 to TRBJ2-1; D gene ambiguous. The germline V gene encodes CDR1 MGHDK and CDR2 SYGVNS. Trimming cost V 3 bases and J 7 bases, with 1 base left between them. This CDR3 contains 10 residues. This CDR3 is CASSDNEQFF. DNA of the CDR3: TGTGCCAGCAGTGATAATGAGCAGTTCTTC.

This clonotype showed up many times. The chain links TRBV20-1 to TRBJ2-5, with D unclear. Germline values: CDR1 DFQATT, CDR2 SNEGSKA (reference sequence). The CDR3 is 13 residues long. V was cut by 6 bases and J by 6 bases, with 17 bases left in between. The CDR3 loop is CSAIRVIEQTQYF. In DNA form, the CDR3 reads TGCAGTGCCATAAGAGTGATCGAGCAGACCCAGTACTTC.

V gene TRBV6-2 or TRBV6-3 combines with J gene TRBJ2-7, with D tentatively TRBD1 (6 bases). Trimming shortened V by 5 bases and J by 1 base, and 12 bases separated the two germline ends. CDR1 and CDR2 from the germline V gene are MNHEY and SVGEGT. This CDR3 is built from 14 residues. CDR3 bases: TGTGCCAGCAGTCGAATCCAGGGGTCCTACGAGCAGTACTTC. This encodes CASSRIQGSYEQYF.

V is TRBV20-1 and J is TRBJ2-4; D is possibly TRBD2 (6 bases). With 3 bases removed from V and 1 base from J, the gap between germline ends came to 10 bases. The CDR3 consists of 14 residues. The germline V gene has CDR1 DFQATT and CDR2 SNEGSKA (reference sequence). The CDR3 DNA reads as TGCAGTGCTAGCGGTGGGGGGGCCAAAAACATTCAGTACTTC. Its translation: CSASGGGAKNIQYF.

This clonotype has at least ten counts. The CDR3 loop is CATRDLKNIQYF. Here the CDR3 DNA reads TGTGCCACCCGGGACCTCAAAAACATTCAGTACTTC. This chain uses TRBV24-1 with TRBJ2-4, with D perhaps being TRBD1 or TRBD2 (5 bases each). The CDR3 runs to 12 residues. With 9 bases removed from V and 3 bases from J, the gap between germline ends came to 8 bases. The V gene's germline CDR1 is KGHDR and CDR2 SFDVKD.

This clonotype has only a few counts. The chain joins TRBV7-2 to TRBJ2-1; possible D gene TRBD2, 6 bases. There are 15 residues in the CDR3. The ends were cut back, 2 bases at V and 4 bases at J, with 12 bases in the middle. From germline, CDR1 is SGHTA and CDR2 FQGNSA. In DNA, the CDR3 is TGTGCCAGCAGCTTAACTCTCGGGGGATACAATGAGCAGTTCTTC. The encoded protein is CASSLTLGGYNEQFF.

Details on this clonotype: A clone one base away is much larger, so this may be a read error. The CDR3 DNA sequence: TGCGCCAGCAGCTCCCAAGACAGAAGAAACACCATATATTTT. Protein: CASSSQDRRNTIYF. This rearrangement joins TRBV5-1 to TRBJ1-3; the D gene is possibly TRBD1 (5 bases). The CDR3 is 14 amino acids. Germline V gene sequence: CDR1 SGHRS, CDR2 YFSETQ. Trimming removed 3 bases at V and 5 bases at J, with 12 bases between.

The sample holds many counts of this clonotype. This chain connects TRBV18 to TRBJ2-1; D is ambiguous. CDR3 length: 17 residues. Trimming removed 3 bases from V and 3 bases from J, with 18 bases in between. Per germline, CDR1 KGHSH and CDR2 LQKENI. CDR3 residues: CASSPSNTPLGYNEQFF. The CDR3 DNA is TGTGCCAGCTCACCCTCAAACACACCCCTAGGCTACAATGAGCAGTTCTTC.

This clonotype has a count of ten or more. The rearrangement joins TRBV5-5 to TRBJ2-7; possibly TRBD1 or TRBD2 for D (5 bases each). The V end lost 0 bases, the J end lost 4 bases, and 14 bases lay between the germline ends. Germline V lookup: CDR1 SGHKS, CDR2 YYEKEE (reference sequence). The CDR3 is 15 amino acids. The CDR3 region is CASSLAVGRMYEQYF. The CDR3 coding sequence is TGTGCCAGCAGCTTGGCCGTGGGACGGATGTACGAGCAGTACTTC.

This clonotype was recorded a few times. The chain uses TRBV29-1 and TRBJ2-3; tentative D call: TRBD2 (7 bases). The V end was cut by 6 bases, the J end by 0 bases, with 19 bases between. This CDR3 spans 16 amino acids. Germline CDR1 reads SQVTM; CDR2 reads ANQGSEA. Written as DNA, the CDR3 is TGCAGCGTCTCTCCCGTCGCGGGGGCTAGCACAGATACGCAGTATTTT. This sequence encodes CSVSPVAGASTDTQYF.

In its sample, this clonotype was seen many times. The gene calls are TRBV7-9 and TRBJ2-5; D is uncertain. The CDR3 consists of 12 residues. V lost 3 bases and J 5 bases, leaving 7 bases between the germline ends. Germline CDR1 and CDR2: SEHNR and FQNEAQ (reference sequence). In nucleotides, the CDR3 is TGTGCCAGCAGCTTCGGTGCGGAGACCCAGTACTTC. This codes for CASSFGAETQYF.

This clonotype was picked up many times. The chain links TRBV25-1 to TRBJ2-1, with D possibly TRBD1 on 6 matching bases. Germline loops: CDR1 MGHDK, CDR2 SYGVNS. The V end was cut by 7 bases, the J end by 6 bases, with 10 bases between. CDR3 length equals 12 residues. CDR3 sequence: CASKDSFNEQFF. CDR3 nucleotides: TGTGCCAGCAAGGACAGCTTCAATGAGCAGTTCTTC.

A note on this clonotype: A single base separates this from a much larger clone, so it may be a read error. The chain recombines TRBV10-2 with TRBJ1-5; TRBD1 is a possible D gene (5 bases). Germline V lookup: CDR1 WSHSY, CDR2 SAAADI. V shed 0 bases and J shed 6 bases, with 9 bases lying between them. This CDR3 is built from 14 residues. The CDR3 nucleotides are TGCGCCAGCAGTGAGTCCCGGGGCCTTCAGCCCCAGCATTTT. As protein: CASSESRGLQPQHF.

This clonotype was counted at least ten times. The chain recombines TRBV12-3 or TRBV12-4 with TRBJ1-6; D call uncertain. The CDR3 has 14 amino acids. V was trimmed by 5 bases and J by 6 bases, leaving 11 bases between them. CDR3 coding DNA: TGTGCCAGCAGTCTCTCGACGGGTAATTCACCCCTCCACTTT. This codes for CASSLSTGNSPLHF.